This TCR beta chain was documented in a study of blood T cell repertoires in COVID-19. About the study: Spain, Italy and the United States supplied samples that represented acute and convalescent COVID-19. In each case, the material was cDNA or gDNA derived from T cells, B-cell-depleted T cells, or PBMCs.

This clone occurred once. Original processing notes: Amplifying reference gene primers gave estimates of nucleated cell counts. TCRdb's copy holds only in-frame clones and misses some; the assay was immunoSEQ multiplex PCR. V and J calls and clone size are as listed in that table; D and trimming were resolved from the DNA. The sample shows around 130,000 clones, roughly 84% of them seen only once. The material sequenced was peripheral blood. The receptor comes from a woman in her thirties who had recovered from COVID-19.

CDR3 residues: CAISESRTGRNEQYF. The CDR3 DNA reads TGTGCCATCAGTGAGTCGAGGACAGGGAGGAACGAGCAGTACTTC. V is TRBV10-3 and J is TRBJ2-7, with 8 bases matching TRBD1. V gave up 0 bases and J gave up 5 bases; unmatched junction bases: 6. This CDR3 spans 15 amino acids. Per germline, CDR1 ENHRY and CDR2 SYGVKD.